The rows below give T cell receptor beta chains drawn from one sample of a study of blood T cell repertoires in COVID-19. The method was immunoSEQ multiplex PCR; TCRdb's version includes in-frame clones alone and lacks a portion of them. The repertoire consists of 120,000 or so clones, with over 75% occurring once and the leading ten covering roughly 27%. Sequences were obtained from peripheral blood. These receptors were taken from an elderly woman with acute or convalescent COVID-19. Each CDR3 is given without its conserved first and last residue. Fields, in order: J gene, V gene, CDR3 protein.

>TRBJ1-2|TRBV12-3/TRBV12-4
ASFRVYHGYT
>TRBJ1-2|TRBV7-9
ASSPFREGGHGYT
>TRBJ2-2|TRBV7-9
ASSLAAGGTGELF
>TRBJ1-2|TRBV5-1
ASSGPDRGDYGYT
>TRBJ1-1|TRBV18
ASSPDSGGTEAF
>TRBJ2-1|TRBV9
ASSLPGEGDFEQF
>TRBJ1-3|TRBV7-2
ASSAAFGNTIY
>TRBJ2-1|TRBV5-1
ASSLEGAYLNEQF
>TRBJ1-6|TRBV3-1/TRBV3-2
ASSQGGGSPLH
>TRBJ1-2|TRBV2
ASSDDRGLGGYT
>TRBJ2-3|TRBV24-1
ATSAERTSSSTDTQY
>TRBJ2-5|TRBV3-1/TRBV3-2
ASGALAATQY
>TRBJ1-1|TRBV10-3
AISETSTEAF
>TRBJ2-2|TRBV28
ASSRGTAGTGELF
>TRBJ1-1|TRBV6-4
ASSDSGGTDKTF
>TRBJ1-4|TRBV6-1
ASSEGHPTNEKLF
>TRBJ1-1|TRBV7-3
ASSSQGGTEAF
>TRBJ2-2|TRBV5-4
ASSGRVQGAGTGELF
>TRBJ1-1|TRBV2
ASSAQGGNTEAF
>TRBJ1-1|TRBV9
ASSPGGRTEAF
>TRBJ2-2|TRBV19
ASQQGDDTGELF
>TRBJ2-1|TRBV3-1/TRBV3-2
ASSQDRLAGGNEQF
>TRBJ1-1|TRBV19
ASSMQGIDTEAF
>TRBJ2-2|TRBV3-1/TRBV3-2
ASSQSGVNTGELF
>TRBJ2-2|TRBV5-1
ASSLWGETGELF
>TRBJ1-3|TRBV4-1
ASSQELTVSGNTIY
>TRBJ1-2|TRBV6-5
ASNIEKKLNYGYT
>TRBJ2-1|TRBV1
TSSQVGQDYNEQF
>TRBJ2-7|TRBV6-9
ASSYGASGGLCEQY